What follows are 4 T cell receptor beta chains derived from one specimen sequenced in a study of T cell responses to AZD1222 COVID-19 vaccine. Libraries were prepared by immunoSEQ multiplex PCR; TCRdb keeps only in-frame clonotypes and omits some of them. The data hold some 58,000 clones, with approximately 80% observed a single time. The sample consisted of peripheral blood, taken 28 days after the second AZD1222 dose. Source of these receptors: an adult who received the AZD1222 COVID-19 vaccine.

The V call is TRBV5-4, the J call TRBJ2-1, with D unclear. The CDR3 extends over 15 amino acids. The germline V gene has CDR1 SGHNT and CDR2 YYREEE (reference sequence). V lost 0 bases and J 0 bases, leaving 7 bases between the germline ends. CDR3 bases: TGTGCCAGCAGCTTGGATCAGAGCTCCTACAATGAGCAGTTCTTC. Translating gives CASSLDQSSYNEQFF.

The CDR3 nucleotides read TGTGCCAGCAGCAAAGTAGGGACAGGGAGGCAGCCCCAGCATTTT. This gives the protein CASSKVGTGRQPQHF. V usage is TRBV21-1 and J usage is TRBJ1-5; the D call in the table, TRBD1, was not verified against the DNA. TRBV21-1 is termed a pseudogene. The CDR3 covers 15 residues.

This chain joins TRBV27 and TRBJ1-6, with a weak D call TRBD1 (5 bases). Germline loops: CDR1 MNHEY, CDR2 SMNVEV (reference sequence). Trimming cost V 8 bases and J 7 bases, with 15 bases left between them. This CDR3 region has 14 residues. CDR3 loop: CASGPWDGNSPLHF. The CDR3 DNA reads TGTGCCAGCGGGCCCTGGGACGGGAATTCACCCCTCCACTTT.

This clone has just a few counts. The gene calls are TRBV11-2 and TRBJ2-2; D is possibly TRBD1 or TRBD2 (7 bases each). This CDR3 region has 15 residues. Trimming pared 2 bases from V and 7 bases from J, leaving 14 bases between. Germline assignment: CDR1 SGHAT and CDR2 FQNNGV. This CDR3 is CASSLIQGRGGELFF. The CDR3 coding sequence is TGTGCCAGCAGCTTAATACAGGGGAGGGGCGGGGAGCTGTTTTTT.